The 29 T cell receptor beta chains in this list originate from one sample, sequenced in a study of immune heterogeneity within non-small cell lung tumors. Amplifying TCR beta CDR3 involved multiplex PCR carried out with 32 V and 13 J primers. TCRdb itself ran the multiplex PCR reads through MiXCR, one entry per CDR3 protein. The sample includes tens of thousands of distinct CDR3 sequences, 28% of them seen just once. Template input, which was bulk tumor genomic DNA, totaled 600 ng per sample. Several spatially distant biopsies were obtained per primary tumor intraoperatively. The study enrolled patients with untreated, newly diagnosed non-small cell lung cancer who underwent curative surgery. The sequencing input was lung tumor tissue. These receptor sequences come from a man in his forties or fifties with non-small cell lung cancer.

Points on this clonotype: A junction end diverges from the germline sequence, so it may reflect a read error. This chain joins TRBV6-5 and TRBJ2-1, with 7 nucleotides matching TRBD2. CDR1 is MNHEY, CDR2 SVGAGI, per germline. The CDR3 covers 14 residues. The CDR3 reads CASNYQRGGHEQFF. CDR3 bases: TGTGCCAGCAATTACCAGCGGGGCGGGCATGAGCAGTTCTTC.

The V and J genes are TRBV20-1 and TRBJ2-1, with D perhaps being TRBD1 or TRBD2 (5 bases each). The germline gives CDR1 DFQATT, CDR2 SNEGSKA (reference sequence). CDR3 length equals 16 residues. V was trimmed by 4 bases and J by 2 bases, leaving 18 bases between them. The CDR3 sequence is CSANTRTGTPYNEQFF. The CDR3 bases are TGCAGTGCTAACACCCGGACGGGGACCCCCTACAATGAGCAGTTCTTC.

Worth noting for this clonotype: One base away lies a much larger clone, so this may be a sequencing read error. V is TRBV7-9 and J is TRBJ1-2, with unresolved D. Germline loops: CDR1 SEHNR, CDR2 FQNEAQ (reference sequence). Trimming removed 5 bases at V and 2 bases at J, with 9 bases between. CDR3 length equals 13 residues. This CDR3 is CASSRYSNYGYTF. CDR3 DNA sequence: TGTGCCAGCAGCCGATACAGCAACTATGGCTACACCTTC.

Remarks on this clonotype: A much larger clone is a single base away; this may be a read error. CDR3 amino acids: CASSLLGGSRGQPQHF. CDR3 in DNA: TGTGCCAGCAGCTTACTAGGTGGGTCACGAGGTCAGCCCCAGCATTTT. V is TRBV7-2 and J is TRBJ1-5; no clear D. The CDR3 is 16 amino acids. CDR1 is SGHTA and CDR2 is FQGNSA in the germline V gene. Trimming took 2 bases from V and 6 from J, leaving 17 bases between them.

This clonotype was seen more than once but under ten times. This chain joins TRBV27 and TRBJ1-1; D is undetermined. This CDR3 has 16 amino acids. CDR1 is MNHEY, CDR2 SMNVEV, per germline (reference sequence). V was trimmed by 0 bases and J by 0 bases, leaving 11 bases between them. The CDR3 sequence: CASSLSSMGMNTEAFF. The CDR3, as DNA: TGTGCCAGCAGTTTATCGAGCATGGGGATGAACACTGAAGCTTTCTTT.

The CDR3 bases are TGTGCCAGCGATTCTCTCAGGGCTTCCCAAGAGACCCAGTACTTC. Protein: CASDSLRASQETQYF. V usage is TRBV6-4 and J usage is TRBJ2-5, with D possibly being TRBD1 (5 bases). V lost 8 bases, J lost 1 base, and 17 bases lay in between. CDR1 is MRHNA, CDR2 SNTAGT, per germline. The CDR3 spans 15 residues.

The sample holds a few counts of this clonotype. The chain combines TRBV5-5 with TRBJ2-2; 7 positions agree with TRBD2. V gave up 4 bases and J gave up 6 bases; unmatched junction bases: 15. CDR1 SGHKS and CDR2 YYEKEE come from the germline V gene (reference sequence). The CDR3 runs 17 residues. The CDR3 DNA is TGTGCCAGCAGCCCATGGCCTAAAGGACGGGGGGCCGGGGAGCTGTTTTTT. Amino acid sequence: CASSPWPKGRGAGELFF.

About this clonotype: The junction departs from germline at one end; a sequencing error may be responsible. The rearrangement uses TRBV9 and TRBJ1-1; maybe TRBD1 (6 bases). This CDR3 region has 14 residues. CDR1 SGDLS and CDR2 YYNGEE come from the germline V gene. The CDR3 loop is CASSASQGTTDAFF. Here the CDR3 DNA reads TGTGCCAGCAGCGCCTCACAGGGAACCACTGATGCTTTCTTT.

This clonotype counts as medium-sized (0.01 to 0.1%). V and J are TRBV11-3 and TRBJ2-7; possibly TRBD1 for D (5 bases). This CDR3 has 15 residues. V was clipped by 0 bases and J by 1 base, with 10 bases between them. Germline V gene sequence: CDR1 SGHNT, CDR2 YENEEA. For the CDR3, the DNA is TGTGCCAGCAGCTTAGATCGGACAAGTTCCTACGAGCAGTACTTC. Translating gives CASSLDRTSSYEQYF.

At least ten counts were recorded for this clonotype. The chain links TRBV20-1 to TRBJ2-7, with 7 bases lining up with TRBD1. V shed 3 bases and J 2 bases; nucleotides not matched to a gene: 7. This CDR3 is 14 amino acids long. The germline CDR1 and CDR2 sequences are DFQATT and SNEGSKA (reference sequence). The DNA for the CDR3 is TGCAGTGCTAGGTGGGGACAGACCCCCTACGAGCAGTACTTC. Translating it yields CSARWGQTPYEQYF.

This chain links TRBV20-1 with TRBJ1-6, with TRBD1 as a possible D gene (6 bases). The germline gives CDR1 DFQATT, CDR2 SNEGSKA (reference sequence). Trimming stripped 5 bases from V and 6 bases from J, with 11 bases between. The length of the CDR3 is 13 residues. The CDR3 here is CSAPTGLNSPLHF. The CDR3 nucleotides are TGCAGTGCTCCTACAGGGCTTAATTCACCCCTCCACTTT.

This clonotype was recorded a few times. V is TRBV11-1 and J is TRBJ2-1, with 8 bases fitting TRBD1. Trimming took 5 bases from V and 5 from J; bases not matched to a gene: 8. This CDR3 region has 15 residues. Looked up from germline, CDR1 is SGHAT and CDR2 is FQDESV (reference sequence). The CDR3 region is CASSTRTGRNNEQFF. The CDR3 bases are TGTGCCAGCAGCACCCGGACAGGGAGAAACAATGAGCAGTTCTTC.

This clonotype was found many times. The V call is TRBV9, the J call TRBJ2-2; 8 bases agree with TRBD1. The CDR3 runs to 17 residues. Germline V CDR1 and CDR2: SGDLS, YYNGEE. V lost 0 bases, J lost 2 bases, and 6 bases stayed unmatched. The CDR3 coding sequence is TGTGCCAGCAGCGTAGGACCCGACAGGGGCAACACCGGGGAGCTGTTTTTT. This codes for CASSVGPDRGNTGELFF.

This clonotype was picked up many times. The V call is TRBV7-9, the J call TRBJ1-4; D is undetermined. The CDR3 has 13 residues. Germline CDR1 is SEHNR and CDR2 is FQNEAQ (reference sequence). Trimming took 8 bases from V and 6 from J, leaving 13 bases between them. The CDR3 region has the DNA TGTGCCAGCGAGCAAGGTTCGGATGAAAAACTGTTTTTT. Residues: CASEQGSDEKLFF.

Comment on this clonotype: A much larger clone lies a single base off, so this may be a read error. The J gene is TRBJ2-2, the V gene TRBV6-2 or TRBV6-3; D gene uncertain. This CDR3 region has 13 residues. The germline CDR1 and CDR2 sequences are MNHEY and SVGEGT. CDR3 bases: TGTTCCAGCAGTTACCCTGTCACCGGGGAGCTGTTTTTT. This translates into CSSSYPVTGELFF.

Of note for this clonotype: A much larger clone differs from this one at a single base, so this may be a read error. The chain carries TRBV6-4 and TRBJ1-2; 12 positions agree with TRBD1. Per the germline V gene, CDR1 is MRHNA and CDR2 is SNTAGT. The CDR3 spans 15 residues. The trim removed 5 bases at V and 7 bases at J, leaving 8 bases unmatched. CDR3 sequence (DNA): TGTGCCAGCAGTTCCGGGACAGGGGGCCTGAGTGGCTACACCTTC. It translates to CASSSGTGGLSGYTF.

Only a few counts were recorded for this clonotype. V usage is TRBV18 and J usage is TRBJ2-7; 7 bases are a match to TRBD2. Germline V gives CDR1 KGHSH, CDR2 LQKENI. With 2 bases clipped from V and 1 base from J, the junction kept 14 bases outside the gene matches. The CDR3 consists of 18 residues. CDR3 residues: CASSPIHLGSGGSYEQYF. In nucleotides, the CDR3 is TGTGCCAGCTCACCAATACACCTTGGGTCGGGGGGATCCTACGAGCAGTACTTC.

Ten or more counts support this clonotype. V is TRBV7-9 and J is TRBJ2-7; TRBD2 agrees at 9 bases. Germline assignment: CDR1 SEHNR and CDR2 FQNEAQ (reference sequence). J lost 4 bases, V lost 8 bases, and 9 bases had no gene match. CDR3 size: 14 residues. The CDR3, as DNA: TGTGCCAGCGCGGGGTCTAGCGGGACTTACGAGCAGTACTTC. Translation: CASAGSSGTYEQYF.

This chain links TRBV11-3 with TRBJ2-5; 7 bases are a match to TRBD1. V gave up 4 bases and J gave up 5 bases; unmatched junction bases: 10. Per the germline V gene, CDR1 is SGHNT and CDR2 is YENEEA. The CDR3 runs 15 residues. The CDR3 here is CASSSSSTGWETQYF. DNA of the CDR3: TGTGCCAGCAGCTCCTCTTCGACAGGGTGGGAGACCCAGTACTTC.

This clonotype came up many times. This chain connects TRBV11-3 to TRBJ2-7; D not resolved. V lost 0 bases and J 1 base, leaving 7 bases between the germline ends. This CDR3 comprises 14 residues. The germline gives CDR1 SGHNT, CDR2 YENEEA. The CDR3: CASSLEAGSYEQYF. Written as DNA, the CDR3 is TGTGCCAGCAGCTTAGAGGCAGGTTCCTACGAGCAGTACTTC.

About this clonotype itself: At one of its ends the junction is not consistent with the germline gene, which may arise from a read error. This chain's CDR3 is CSARVPGGGDTKYF. The CDR3 DNA is TGCAGTGCTAGAGTCCCGGGAGGTGGAGATACGAAGTATTTT. The chain is built from TRBV20-1 and TRBJ2-3, with TRBD2 identical over 7 bases. Germline lookup yields CDR1 DFQATT and CDR2 SNEGSKA (reference sequence). The CDR3 is made up of 14 amino acids.

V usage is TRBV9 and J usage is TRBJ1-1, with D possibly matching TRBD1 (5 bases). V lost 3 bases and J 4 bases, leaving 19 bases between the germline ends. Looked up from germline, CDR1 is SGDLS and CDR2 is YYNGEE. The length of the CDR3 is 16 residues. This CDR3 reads CASSALLGGGGTEAFF. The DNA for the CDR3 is TGTGCCAGCAGCGCCCTTCTGGGGGGAGGAGGCACTGAAGCTTTCTTT.

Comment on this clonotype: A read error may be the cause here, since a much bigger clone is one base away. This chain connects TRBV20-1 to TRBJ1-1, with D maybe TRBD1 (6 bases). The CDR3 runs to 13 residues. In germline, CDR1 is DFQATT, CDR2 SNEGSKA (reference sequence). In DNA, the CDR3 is TGCAGTGCTAGTTTCAGGGGTGGAACTGAAGCTTCCTTT. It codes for CSASFRGGTEASF.

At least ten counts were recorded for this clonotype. CDR3 region: CASSERQGRGYEQYF. The CDR3 DNA reads TGTGCCAGCAGTGAACGACAGGGACGAGGCTACGAGCAGTACTTC. This chain joins TRBV2 and TRBJ2-7; the match to TRBD1 covers 7 bases. J lost 3 bases, V lost 2 bases, and 7 bases had no gene match. This CDR3 spans 15 amino acids. The germline V gene has CDR1 SNHLY and CDR2 FYNNEI.

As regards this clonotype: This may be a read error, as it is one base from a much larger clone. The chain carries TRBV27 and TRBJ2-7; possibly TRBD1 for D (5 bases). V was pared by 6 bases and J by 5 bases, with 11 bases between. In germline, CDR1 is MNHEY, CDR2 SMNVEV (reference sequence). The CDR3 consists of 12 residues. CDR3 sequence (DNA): TGTGCCAGCAGACATGGGGCGGACGAGCAGTACTTC. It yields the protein CASRHGADEQYF.

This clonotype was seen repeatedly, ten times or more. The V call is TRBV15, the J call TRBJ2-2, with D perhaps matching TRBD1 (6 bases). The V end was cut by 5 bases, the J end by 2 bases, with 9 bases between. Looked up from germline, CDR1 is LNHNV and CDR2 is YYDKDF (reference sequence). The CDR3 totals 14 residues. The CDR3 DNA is TGTGCCACCAGCCGGGACACCAACACCGGGGAGCTGTTTTTT. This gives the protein CATSRDTNTGELFF.

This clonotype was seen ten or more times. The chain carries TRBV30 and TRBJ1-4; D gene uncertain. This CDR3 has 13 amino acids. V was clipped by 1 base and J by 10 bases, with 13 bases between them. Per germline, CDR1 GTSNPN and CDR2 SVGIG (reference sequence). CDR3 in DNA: TGTGCCTGGAGTGATTTCGCGGGAGCAAAACTGTTTTTT. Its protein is CAWSDFAGAKLFF.

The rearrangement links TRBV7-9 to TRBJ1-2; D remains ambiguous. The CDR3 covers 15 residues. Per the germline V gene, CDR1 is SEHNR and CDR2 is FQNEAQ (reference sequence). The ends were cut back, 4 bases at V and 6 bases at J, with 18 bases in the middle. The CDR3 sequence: CASSSRALRTDGYTF. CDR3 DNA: TGTGCCAGCAGCTCGCGGGCCTTGAGGACGGATGGCTACACCTTC.

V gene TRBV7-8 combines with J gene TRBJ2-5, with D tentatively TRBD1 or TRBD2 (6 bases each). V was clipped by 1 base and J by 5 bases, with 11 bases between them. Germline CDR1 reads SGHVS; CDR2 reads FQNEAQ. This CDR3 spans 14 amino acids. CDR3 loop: CASSLGKGGETQYF. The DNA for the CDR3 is TGTGCCAGCAGCTTAGGGAAAGGGGGGGAGACCCAGTACTTC.